This T cell receptor (beta chain) was documented in a study of blood T cell repertoires in COVID-19. In the study overall: T cells, B-cell-depleted T cells, or PBMCs provided the cDNA or gDNA that served as material.

The protocol was immunoSEQ multiplex PCR, while the TCRdb copy is restricted to in-frame clones and leaves out a portion. This table holds approximately 140,000 clones, about 86% found once. Trimming cost V 3 bases and J 12 bases, with 14 bases left between them. Germline loops: CDR1 LNHDA, CDR2 SQIVND (reference sequence). This CDR3 comprises 12 residues. Sample: PBMCs or T cells enriched from blood (not recorded which). This receptor was taken from a man aged 40-50 years with acute COVID-19. The chain carries TRBV19 and TRBJ1-1; a possible D gene is TRBD1 (5 bases). The CDR3 spells CASSIEFGTSFF. In nucleotides, the CDR3 is TGTGCCAGTAGTATTGAGTTTGGGACTTCTTTCTTT.